Below, 30 T cell receptor beta chains from the same sample are listed, as sequenced in a study of OX40 agonist ivuxolimab in advanced cancers. TCRdb's copy holds only in-frame clones and misses some; the assay was immunoSEQ multiplex PCR. The repertoire holds about 97,000 clones, roughly nine tenths seen once, with roughly 5% in the top ten. Specimen: CD4+ or CD8+ T cells sorted from blood, collected in a trial of the OX40 agonist ivuxolimab. These receptors were obtained from an adult with an advanced solid tumor such as melanoma, head and neck, liver or kidney cancer.

The chain links TRBV6-5 to TRBJ1-5; D uncertain. The germline V gene has CDR1 MNHEY and CDR2 SVGAGI. V lost 2 bases, J lost 0 bases, and 8 bases lay in between. The CDR3 is 15 amino acids. The CDR3 coding sequence is TGTGCCAGCAGTTACCACAGATATAGCAATCAGCCCCAGCATTTT. Encoded protein: CASSYHRYSNQPQHF.

This sequence joins TRBV5-1 and TRBJ2-2, with D maybe TRBD1 (5 bases). Trimming cost V 4 bases and J 3 bases, with 13 bases left between them. This CDR3 is built from 15 residues. Per germline, CDR1 SGHRS and CDR2 YFSETQ. CDR3 DNA: TGCGCCAGCAGCCCCGGGCAGGGCTACACCGGGGAGCTGTTTTTT. This sequence encodes CASSPGQGYTGELFF.

The V and J genes are TRBV6-1 and TRBJ2-7, with D possibly TRBD2 on 5 matching bases. Trimming removed 1 base from V and 2 bases from J, with 12 bases in between. The CDR3 is 15 amino acids. CDR1 and CDR2 from the germline V gene are MNHNS and SASEGT. CDR3 coding DNA: TGTGCCAGCAGTGAAGGTCCTCGGGGAACCTACGAGCAGTACTTC. As protein: CASSEGPRGTYEQYF.

The chain carries TRBV5-1 and TRBJ2-4; TRBD1 agrees at 11 bases. Germline CDR1 SGHRS, CDR2 YFSETQ. The length of the CDR3 is 16 residues. V lost 4 bases and J lost 2; bases outside the gene matches: 5. The CDR3 DNA is TGCGCCAGCAGCGAGGGGGACAGGGGGACCAAAAACATTCAGTACTTC. It encodes CASSEGDRGTKNIQYF.

The CDR3 here is CASSKAPPGELFF. For the CDR3, the DNA is TGTGCCAGCTCCAAGGCCCCCCCCGGGGAGCTGTTTTTT. This chain uses TRBV21-1 with TRBJ2-2. TRBV21-1 counts as a pseudogene. CDR3 size: 13 residues.

The chain recombines TRBV27 with TRBJ2-7, with D tentatively TRBD2 (5 bases). CDR1 is MNHEY and CDR2 is SMNVEV in the germline V gene (reference sequence). V lost 2 bases and J 1 base, leaving 12 bases between the germline ends. The CDR3 is 15 amino acids. The CDR3 DNA is TGTGCCAGCAGTTTACGGAGATCGGGGTCCTACGAGCAGTACTTC. It codes for CASSLRRSGSYEQYF.

This rearrangement joins TRBV2 to TRBJ2-7; D not certain. The CDR3 length is 11 residues. Germline-derived CDR1 and CDR2 are SNHLY and FYNNEI. Deletions cut 8 bases from V and 2 bases from J, with 7 bases between. Here the CDR3 DNA reads TGTGCCAGCCGCAGGACCTACGAGCAGTACTTC. Residues: CASRRTYEQYF.

The chain links TRBV10-3 to TRBJ1-2, with D possibly matching TRBD1 (6 bases). The germline V and J ends were trimmed by 6 bases and 3 bases, with 17 bases remaining between them. The V gene's germline CDR1 is ENHRY and CDR2 SYGVKD. This CDR3 is built from 15 residues. DNA for the CDR3: TGTGCCATCAGCTTCTTACCTAGGGGGGACTATGGCTACACCTTC. It encodes CAISFLPRGDYGYTF.

The chain joins TRBV6-6 to TRBJ2-5; tentatively, D is TRBD1 or TRBD2 (5 bases each). CDR1 is MNHNY and CDR2 is SVGAGI in the germline V gene (reference sequence). CDR3 length: 15 amino acids. The germline V and J ends were trimmed by 6 bases and 4 bases, with 18 bases remaining between them. CDR3 DNA: TGTGCCAGCAGACTAAACCGGGGCCCTATAGAGACCCAGTACTTC. Translated, it gives CASRLNRGPIETQYF.

The CDR3 coding sequence is TGTGCTAGTGCCTGGCAGGGACAAGAGACCCAGTACTTC. Protein product: CASAWQGQETQYF. The chain couples TRBV12-5 to TRBJ2-5; possibly TRBD1 for D (5 bases). V lost 7 bases to trimming and J lost 2 bases, with 11 bases between them. Germline-derived CDR1 and CDR2 are LGHNT and FRNRAP. There are 13 residues in the CDR3.

This clone was observed once. The genes are TRBV13 and TRBJ2-5; perhaps D is TRBD1 or TRBD2 (6 bases each). CDR3 length equals 15 residues. Germline CDR1 and CDR2: PRHDT and FYEKMQ (reference sequence). Trimming cost V 6 bases and J 2 bases, with 16 bases left between them. The CDR3: CASSLTTGRQETQYF. CDR3 coding DNA: TGTGCCAGCAGTCTTACTACAGGGAGGCAAGAGACCCAGTACTTC.

The rearrangement links TRBV27 to TRBJ2-5; 13 bases align to TRBD2. Germline loops: CDR1 MNHEY, CDR2 SMNVEV (reference sequence). With 6 bases clipped from V and 0 bases from J, the junction kept 13 bases outside the gene matches. This CDR3 spans 19 amino acids. The CDR3 spells CASSLSYVTSGRDQETQYF. The CDR3 nucleotides are TGTGCCAGCAGCCTTTCTTATGTTACTAGCGGGAGGGACCAAGAGACCCAGTACTTC.

The rearrangement uses TRBV5-1 and TRBJ2-1; 14 nucleotides align to TRBD2. Germline values: CDR1 SGHRS, CDR2 YFSETQ. With 5 bases clipped from V and 4 bases from J, the junction kept 8 bases outside the gene matches. This CDR3 is 17 amino acids long. The CDR3 DNA is TGCGCCAGCAGTTCTGGGACTAGCGGGAGTGAATACAATGAGCAGTTCTTC. It translates to CASSSGTSGSEYNEQFF.

The chain employs TRBV2 and TRBJ1-2; D ambiguous. The CDR3 length is 12 residues. Germline-derived CDR1 and CDR2 are SNHLY and FYNNEI. Trimming removed 6 bases at V and 8 bases at J, with 13 bases between. The CDR3 sequence: CASRRDFPGYTF. CDR3 nucleotides: TGTGCCAGCAGAAGGGATTTCCCGGGCTACACCTTC.

This clone was detected once. V and J are TRBV5-1 and TRBJ1-1; 7 nucleotides agree with TRBD1. Germline V gene sequence: CDR1 SGHRS, CDR2 YFSETQ. V dropped 0 bases and J dropped 4; count of bases not matched to a gene: 15. This CDR3 spans 18 amino acids. The CDR3 region has the DNA TGCGCCAGCAGCTTGGCGCTTGGCAGGGGGGATTTGGGCACTGAAGCTTTCTTT. Translation: CASSLALGRGDLGTEAFF.

The gene calls are TRBV6-1 and TRBJ1-5; D remains unclear. The CDR3 has 15 amino acids. Germline CDR1 is MNHNS and CDR2 is SASEGT. Trimming removed 1 base at V and 4 bases at J, with 11 bases between. This chain's CDR3 is CASSEEAFWNQPQHF. CDR3 nucleotides: TGTGCCAGCAGTGAAGAAGCGTTTTGGAATCAGCCCCAGCATTTT.

This clone was seen a few times. This chain uses TRBV13 with TRBJ1-1; possibly TRBD1 for D (6 bases). Looked up from germline, CDR1 is PRHDT and CDR2 is FYEKMQ (reference sequence). The CDR3 runs 18 residues. The germline V and J ends were trimmed by 5 bases and 2 bases, with 24 bases remaining between them. The CDR3 here is CASSPGAGYGNLNTEAFF. CDR3 bases: TGTGCCAGCAGCCCAGGGGCAGGTTATGGGAACCTCAACACTGAAGCTTTCTTT.

The DNA for the CDR3 is TGTGCCAGCAGCTTAGTGTCAGGGGAGGGGAACACCATATATTTT. Residues: CASSLVSGEGNTIYF. V and J are TRBV7-2 and TRBJ1-3, with a possible D match to TRBD1 (6 bases). The germline CDR1 and CDR2 sequences are SGHTA and FQGNSA. V was shortened by 1 base and J by 7 bases, with 14 bases between the two germline ends. The CDR3 is 15 residues long. Drawing the rest from reference TRBV7-2 and TRBJ1-3, the complete variable domain is GAGVSQSPSNKVTEKGKDVELRCDPISGHTALYWYRQSLGQGLEFLIYFQGNSAPDKSGLPSDRFSAERTGGSVSTLTIQRTQQEDSAVYLCASSLVSGEGNTIYFGEGSWLTVV.

This chain joins TRBV6-1 and TRBJ1-2; no definite D call. Trimming took off 5 bases at V and 2 bases at J, with 15 bases between the two ends. Germline CDR1 is MNHNS and CDR2 is SASEGT. The CDR3 runs to 15 residues. CDR3 sequence (DNA): TGTGCCAGCAGTAGAGTACAGAGTTCGAACTATGGCTACACCTTC. Translated: CASSRVQSSNYGYTF.

The chain couples TRBV11-3 to TRBJ1-1; a weak D match, TRBD1 (5 bases). Trimming took 5 bases from V and 1 from J, leaving 14 bases between them. The CDR3 consists of 15 residues. The germline V gene has CDR1 SGHNT and CDR2 YENEEA. The CDR3 DNA follows: TGTGCCAGCAGCCGGGGGGATAATTGGAACACTGAAGCTTTCTTT. Protein product: CASSRGDNWNTEAFF.

This rearrangement joins TRBV27 to TRBJ1-1; 8 nucleotides match TRBD1. Germline V gene lookup returns CDR1 MNHEY and CDR2 SMNVEV (reference sequence). The trim removed 5 bases at V and 8 bases at J, leaving 7 bases unmatched. This CDR3 is 13 amino acids long. The CDR3 DNA follows: TGTGCCAGCAGTCCAAGGGACAGGATAGAAGCTTTCTTT. Its protein product is CASSPRDRIEAFF.

The rearrangement links TRBV10-2 to TRBJ2-7; D possibly corresponds to TRBD1 (6 bases). Germline loops: CDR1 WSHSY, CDR2 SAAADI. The V end lost 3 bases, the J end lost 0 bases, and 12 bases lay between the germline ends. There are 15 residues in the CDR3. CDR3 residues: CASSDRQETSYEQYF. CDR3 nucleotide sequence: TGCGCCAGCAGTGACCGACAGGAAACCTCCTACGAGCAGTACTTC.

This clone was seen a handful of times. The chain is built from TRBV30 and TRBJ1-1; the D gene is possibly TRBD1 (5 bases). The CDR3 covers 12 residues. Looked up from germline, CDR1 is GTSNPN and CDR2 is SVGIG (reference sequence). The germline V and J ends were trimmed by 5 bases and 1 base, with 8 bases remaining between them. CDR3 sequence reads: CAWATGNTEAFF. The CDR3, as DNA: TGTGCCTGGGCAACAGGGAACACTGAAGCTTTCTTT. The full variable domain, rest sourced from reference TRBV30 and TRBJ1-1, is SQTIHQWPATLVQPVGSPLSLECTVEGTSNPNLYWYRQAAGRGLQLLFYSVGIGQISSEVPQNLSASRPQDRQFILSSKKLLLSDSGFYLCAWATGNTEAFFGQGTRLTVV.

This chain joins TRBV30 and TRBJ1-2; D possibly corresponds to TRBD1 (5 bases). The CDR3 covers 12 residues. V gave up 3 bases and J gave up 6 bases, with 11 bases separating them. The V gene's germline CDR1 is GTSNPN and CDR2 SVGIG (reference sequence). The CDR3 reads CAWSATRDGYTF. The CDR3 nucleotides are TGTGCCTGGAGCGCAACCAGGGATGGCTACACCTTC.

In its sample, this clone was seen once. J is TRBJ1-5 and V is TRBV30; tentative D call: TRBD1 (6 bases). The CDR3 loop spans 14 amino acids. CDR1 is GTSNPN and CDR2 is SVGIG in the germline V gene (reference sequence). The ends were cut back, 5 bases at V and 4 bases at J, with 15 bases in the middle. For the CDR3, the DNA is TGTGCCTGGGGGCGGGCAGGGGCGAATCAGCCCCAGCATTTT. Protein: CAWGRAGANQPQHF.

This clone has only a few counts. The chain combines TRBV11-1 with TRBJ1-1, with TRBD1 as a possible D gene (6 bases). Between the trimmed V and J ends, which lost 3 bases and 3 bases, there was a span of 11 bases. This CDR3 spans 14 amino acids. Germline V gene lookup returns CDR1 SGHAT and CDR2 FQDESV (reference sequence). In DNA form, the CDR3 reads TGTGCCAGCAGCTTTAATGCAGGGGACACTGAAGCTTTCTTT. Protein: CASSFNAGDTEAFF.

V is TRBV11-2 and J is TRBJ1-3; D is undetermined. The CDR3 contains 13 residues. With 3 bases removed from V and 4 bases from J, the gap between germline ends came to 7 bases. CDR1 and CDR2 from the germline V gene are SGHAT and FQNNGV. In nucleotides, the CDR3 is TGTGCCAGCAGCTTTTCAGAGGGAAACACCATATATTTT. Encoded protein: CASSFSEGNTIYF.

This rearrangement joins TRBV2 to TRBJ1-6, with 9 bases lining up with TRBD1. V lost 0 bases and J lost 8; bases outside the gene matches: 2. Germline-derived CDR1 and CDR2 are SNHLY and FYNNEI. There are 15 residues in the CDR3. The chain's CDR3 is CASSEAGQGYSPLHF. CDR3 nucleotides: TGTGCCAGCAGTGAAGCGGGACAGGGTTATTCACCCCTCCACTTT.

The chain recombines TRBV7-6 with TRBJ2-6; D is undetermined. The V gene lost 2 bases and the J gene lost 1 base, with 18 bases spanning the gap. Germline loops: CDR1 SGHVS, CDR2 FNYEAQ. The CDR3 contains 19 residues. The CDR3 reads CASSLRDTRGVSGANVLTF. The CDR3 region has the DNA TGTGCCAGCAGCTTAAGAGACACCCGCGGTGTATCTGGGGCCAACGTCCTGACTTTC.

This clone was detected only once. The chain couples TRBV11-2 to TRBJ2-1, with 8 positions matching TRBD2. V shed 3 bases and J 4 bases; nucleotides not matched to a gene: 5. The V gene's germline CDR1 is SGHAT and CDR2 FQNNGV. There are 15 residues in the CDR3. This chain's CDR3 is CASSLTGGGYNEQFF. The CDR3 region has the DNA TGTGCCAGCAGCTTGACGGGAGGGGGGTACAATGAGCAGTTCTTC.